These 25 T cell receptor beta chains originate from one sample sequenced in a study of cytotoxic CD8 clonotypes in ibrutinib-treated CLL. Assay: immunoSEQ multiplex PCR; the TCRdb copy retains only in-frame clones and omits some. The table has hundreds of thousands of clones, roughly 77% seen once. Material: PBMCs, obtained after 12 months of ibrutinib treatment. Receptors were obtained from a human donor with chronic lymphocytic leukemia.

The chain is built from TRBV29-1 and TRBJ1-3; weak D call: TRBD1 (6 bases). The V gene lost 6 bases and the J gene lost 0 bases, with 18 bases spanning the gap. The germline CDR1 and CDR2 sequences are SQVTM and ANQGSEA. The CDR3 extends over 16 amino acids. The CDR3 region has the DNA TGCAGCGTCGATGACGTGAAGGGGGGCTCTGGAAACACCATATATTTT. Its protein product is CSVDDVKGGSGNTIYF.

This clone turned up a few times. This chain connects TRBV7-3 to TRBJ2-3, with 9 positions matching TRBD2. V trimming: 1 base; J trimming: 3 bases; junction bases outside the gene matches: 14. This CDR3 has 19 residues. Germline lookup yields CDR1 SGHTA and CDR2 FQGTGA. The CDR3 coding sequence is TGTGCCAGCAGCTTAAACGGTCGTCGCCTAGCGGGAAGGACAGATACGCAGTATTTT. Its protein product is CASSLNGRRLAGRTDTQYF.

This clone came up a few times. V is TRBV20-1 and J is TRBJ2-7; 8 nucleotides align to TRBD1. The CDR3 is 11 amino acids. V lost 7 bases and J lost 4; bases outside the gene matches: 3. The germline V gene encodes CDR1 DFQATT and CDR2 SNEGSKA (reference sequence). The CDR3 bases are TGCAGTGTCAGACAGGGGTACGAGCAGTACTTC. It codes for CSVRQGYEQYF.

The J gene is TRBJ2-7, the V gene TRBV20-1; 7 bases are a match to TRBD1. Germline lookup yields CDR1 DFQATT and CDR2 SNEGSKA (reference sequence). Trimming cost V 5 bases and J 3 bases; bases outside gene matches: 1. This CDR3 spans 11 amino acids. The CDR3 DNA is TGCAGTGCTCACAGGGGCTACGAGCAGTACTTC. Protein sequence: CSAHRGYEQYF.

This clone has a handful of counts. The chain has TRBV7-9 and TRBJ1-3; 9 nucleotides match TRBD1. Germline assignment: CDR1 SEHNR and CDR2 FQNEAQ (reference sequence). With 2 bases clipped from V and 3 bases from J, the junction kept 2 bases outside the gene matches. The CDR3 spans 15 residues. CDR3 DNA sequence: TGTGCCAGCAGCTTAAAGGGACAGGGTGGAAACACCATATATTTT. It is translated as CASSLKGQGGNTIYF.

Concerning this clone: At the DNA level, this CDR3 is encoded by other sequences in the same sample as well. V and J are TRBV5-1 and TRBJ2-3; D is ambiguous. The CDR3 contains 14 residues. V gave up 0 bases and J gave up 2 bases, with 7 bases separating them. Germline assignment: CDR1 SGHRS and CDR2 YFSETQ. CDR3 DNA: TGCGCCAGCAGCTTGGGGGGATTCACAGATACGCAGTATTTT. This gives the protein CASSLGGFTDTQYF. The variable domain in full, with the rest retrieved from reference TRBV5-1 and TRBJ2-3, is KAGVTQTPRYLIKTRGQQVTLSCSPISGHRSVSWYQQTPGQGLQFLFEYFSETQRNKGNFPGRFSGRQFSNSRSEMNVSTLELGDSALYLCASSLGGFTDTQYFGPGTRLTVL.

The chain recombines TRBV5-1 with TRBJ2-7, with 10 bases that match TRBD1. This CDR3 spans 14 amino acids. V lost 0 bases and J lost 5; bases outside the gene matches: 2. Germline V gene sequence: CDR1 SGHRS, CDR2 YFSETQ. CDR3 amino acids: CASSLGGTGDEQYF. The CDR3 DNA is TGCGCCAGCAGCTTGGGCGGGACAGGGGACGAGCAGTACTTC. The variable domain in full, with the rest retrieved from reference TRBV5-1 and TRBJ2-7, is KAGVTQTPRYLIKTRGQQVTLSCSPISGHRSVSWYQQTPGQGLQFLFEYFSETQRNKGNFPGRFSGRQFSNSRSEMNVSTLELGDSALYLCASSLGGTGDEQYFGPGTRLTVT.

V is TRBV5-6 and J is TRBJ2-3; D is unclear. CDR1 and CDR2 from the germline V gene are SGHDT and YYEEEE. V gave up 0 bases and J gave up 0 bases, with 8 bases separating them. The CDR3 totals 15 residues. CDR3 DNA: TGTGCCAGCAGCTTGGTTTCTAGGAGCACAGATACGCAGTATTTT. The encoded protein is CASSLVSRSTDTQYF.

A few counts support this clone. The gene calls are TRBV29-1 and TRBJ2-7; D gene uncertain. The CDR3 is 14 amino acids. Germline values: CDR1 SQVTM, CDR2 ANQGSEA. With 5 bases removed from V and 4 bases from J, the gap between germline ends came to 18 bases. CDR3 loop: CSVKTANTRYEQYF. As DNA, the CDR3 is TGCAGCGTTAAGACTGCAAATACCCGATACGAGCAGTACTTC.

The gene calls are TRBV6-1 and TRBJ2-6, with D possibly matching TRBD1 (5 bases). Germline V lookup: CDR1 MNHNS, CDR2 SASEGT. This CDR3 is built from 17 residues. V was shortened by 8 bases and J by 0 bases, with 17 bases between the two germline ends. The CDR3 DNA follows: TGTGCCAGCGGTGTGGCAGGGTCCCACTCTGGGGCCAACGTCCTGACTTTC. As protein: CASGVAGSHSGANVLTF.

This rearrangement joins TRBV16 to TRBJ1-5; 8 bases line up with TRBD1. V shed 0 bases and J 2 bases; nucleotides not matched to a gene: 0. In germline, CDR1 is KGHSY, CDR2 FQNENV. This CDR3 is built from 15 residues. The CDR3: CASSQSRGRNQPQHF. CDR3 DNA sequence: TGTGCCAGCAGCCAATCCAGGGGGCGCAATCAGCCCCAGCATTTT.

For the CDR3, the DNA is TGTGCCAGCACCTCGGGTAGGGGGCTCACAGATACGCAGTATTTT. This sequence encodes CASTSGRGLTDTQYF. The gene calls are TRBV6-5 and TRBJ2-3; TRBD1 agrees at 7 bases. This CDR3 is built from 15 residues. Trimming cost V 7 bases and J 2 bases; bases outside gene matches: 9. CDR1 MNHEY and CDR2 SVGAGI come from the germline V gene.

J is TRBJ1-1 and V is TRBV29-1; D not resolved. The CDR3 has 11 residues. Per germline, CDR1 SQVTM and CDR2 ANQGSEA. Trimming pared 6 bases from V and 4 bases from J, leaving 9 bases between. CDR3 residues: CSVQPRTEAFF. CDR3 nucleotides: TGCAGCGTCCAACCTCGCACTGAAGCTTTCTTT. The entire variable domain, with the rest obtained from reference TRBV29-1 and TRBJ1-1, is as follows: SAVISQKPSRDICQRGTSLTIQCQVDSQVTMMFWYRQQPGQSLTLIATANQGSEATYESGFVIDKFPISRPNLTFSTLTVSNMSPEDSSIYLCSVQPRTEAFFGQGTRLTVV.

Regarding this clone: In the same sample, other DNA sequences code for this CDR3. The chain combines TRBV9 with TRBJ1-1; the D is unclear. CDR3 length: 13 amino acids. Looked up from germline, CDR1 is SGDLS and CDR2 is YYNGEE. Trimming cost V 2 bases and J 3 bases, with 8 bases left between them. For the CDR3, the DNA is TGTGCCAGCAGCGTCAAAAGTGACACTGAAGCTTTCTTT. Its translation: CASSVKSDTEAFF.

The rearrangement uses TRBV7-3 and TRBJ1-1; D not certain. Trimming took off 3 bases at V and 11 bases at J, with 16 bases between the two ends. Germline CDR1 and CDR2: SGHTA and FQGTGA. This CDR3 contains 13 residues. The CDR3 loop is CASSLTPGLGAFF. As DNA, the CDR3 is TGTGCCAGCAGCTTGACCCCGGGGTTGGGGGCTTTCTTT.

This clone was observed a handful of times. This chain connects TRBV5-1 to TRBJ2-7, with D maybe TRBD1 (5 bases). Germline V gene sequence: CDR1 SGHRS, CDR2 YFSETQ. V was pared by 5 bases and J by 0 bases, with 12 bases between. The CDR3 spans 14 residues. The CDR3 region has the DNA TGCGCCAGCAGTCAGCTAACAGGCTCCTACGAGCAGTACTTC. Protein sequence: CASSQLTGSYEQYF. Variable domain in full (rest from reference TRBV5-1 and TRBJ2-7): KAGVTQTPRYLIKTRGQQVTLSCSPISGHRSVSWYQQTPGQGLQFLFEYFSETQRNKGNFPGRFSGRQFSNSRSEMNVSTLELGDSALYLCASSQLTGSYEQYFGPGTRLTVT.

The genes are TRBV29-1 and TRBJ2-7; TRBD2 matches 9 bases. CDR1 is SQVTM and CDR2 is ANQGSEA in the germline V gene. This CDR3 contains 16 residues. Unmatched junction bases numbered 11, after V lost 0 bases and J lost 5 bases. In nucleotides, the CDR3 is TGCAGCGTTGAAGATTGGGCTAGCGGGATGCGGAACGAGCAGTACTTC. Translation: CSVEDWASGMRNEQYF.

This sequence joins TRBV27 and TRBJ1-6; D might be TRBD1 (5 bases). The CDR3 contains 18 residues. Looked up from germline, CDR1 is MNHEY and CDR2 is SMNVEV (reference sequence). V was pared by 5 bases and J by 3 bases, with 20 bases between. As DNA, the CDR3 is TGTGCCAGCAGTGCAGGATGGGGTCAGGGAGGCTATAATTCACCCCTCCACTTT. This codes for CASSAGWGQGGYNSPLHF.

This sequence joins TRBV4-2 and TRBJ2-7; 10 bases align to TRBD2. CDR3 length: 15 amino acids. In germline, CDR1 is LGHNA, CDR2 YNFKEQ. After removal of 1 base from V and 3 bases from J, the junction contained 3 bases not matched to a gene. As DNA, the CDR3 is TGTGCCAGCAGCCAAGGGGCTAGCGGGGGCTACGAGCAGTACTTC. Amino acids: CASSQGASGGYEQYF.

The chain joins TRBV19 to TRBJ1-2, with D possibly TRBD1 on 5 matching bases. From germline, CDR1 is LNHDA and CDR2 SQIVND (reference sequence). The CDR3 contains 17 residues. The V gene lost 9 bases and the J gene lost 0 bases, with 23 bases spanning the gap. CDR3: CASKRGGWERANYGYTF. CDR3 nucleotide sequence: TGTGCCAGCAAGAGGGGAGGGTGGGAGAGAGCTAACTATGGCTACACCTTC.

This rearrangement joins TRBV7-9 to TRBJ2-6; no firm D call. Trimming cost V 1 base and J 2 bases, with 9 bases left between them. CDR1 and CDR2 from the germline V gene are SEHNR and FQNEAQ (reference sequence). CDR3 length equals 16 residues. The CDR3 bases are TGTGCCAGCAGCTTAGGGGTTGGGGCTGGGGCCAACGTCCTGACTTTC. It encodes CASSLGVGAGANVLTF.

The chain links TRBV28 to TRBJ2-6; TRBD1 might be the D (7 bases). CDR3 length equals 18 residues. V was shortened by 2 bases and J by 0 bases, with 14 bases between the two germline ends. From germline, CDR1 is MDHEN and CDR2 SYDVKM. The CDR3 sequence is CASSLRGRGASGANVLTF. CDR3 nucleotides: TGTGCCAGCAGTTTAAGGGGCAGGGGGGCCTCTGGGGCCAACGTCCTGACTTTC.

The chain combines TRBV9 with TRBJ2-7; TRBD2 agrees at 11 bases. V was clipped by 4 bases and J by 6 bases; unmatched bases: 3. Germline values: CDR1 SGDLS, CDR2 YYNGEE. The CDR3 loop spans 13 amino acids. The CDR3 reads CASSTTSGSEQYF. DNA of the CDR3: TGTGCCAGCAGCACTACTAGCGGGAGCGAGCAGTACTTC.

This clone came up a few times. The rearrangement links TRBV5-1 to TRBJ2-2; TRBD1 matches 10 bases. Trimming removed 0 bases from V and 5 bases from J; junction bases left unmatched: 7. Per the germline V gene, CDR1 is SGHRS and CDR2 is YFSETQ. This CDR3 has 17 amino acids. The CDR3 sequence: CASSLGPTGGKTGELFF. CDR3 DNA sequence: TGCGCCAGCAGCTTGGGGCCGACAGGGGGCAAAACCGGGGAGCTGTTTTTT.

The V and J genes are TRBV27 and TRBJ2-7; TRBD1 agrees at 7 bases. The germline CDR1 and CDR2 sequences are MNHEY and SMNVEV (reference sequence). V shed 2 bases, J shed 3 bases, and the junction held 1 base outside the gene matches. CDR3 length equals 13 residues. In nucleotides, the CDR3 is TGTGCCAGCAGTTTAAACAGGGGCTACGAGCAGTACTTC. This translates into CASSLNRGYEQYF.